This TCR beta chain derives from a study of blood T cell repertoires in COVID-19. TCRdb keeps only in-frame clones here, not all; method: immunoSEQ multiplex PCR. Of approximately 130,000 clones listed, under 90% are singletons. V was cut by 6 bases and J by 7 bases, with 13 bases left in between. The CDR3 length is 14 residues. The germline V gene encodes CDR1 MNHEY and CDR2 SVGAGI. Only a few counts were recorded for this clone. V and J are TRBV6-5 and TRBJ1-6; D is perhaps TRBD1 (6 bases). The receptor was isolated from a man aged 55-75 years with acute or convalescent COVID-19. The sequenced material came from peripheral blood. Here the CDR3 DNA reads TGTGCCAGCAGGGGGAGACAGGCCAATTCACCCCTCCACTTT. It encodes CASRGRQANSPLHF.